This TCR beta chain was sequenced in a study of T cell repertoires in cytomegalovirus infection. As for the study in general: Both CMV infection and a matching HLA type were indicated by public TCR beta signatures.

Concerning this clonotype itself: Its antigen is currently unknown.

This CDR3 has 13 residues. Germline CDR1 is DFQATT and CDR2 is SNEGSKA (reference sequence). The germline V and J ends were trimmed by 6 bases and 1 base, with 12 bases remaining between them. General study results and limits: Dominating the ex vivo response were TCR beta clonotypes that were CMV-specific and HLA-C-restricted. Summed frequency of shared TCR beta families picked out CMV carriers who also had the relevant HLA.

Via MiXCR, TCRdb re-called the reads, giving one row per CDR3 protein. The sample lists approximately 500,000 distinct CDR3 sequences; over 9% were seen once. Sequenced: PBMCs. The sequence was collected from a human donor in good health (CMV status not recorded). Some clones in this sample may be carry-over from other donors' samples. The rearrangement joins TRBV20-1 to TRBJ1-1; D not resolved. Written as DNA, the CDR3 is TGCAGTGCCTTCTCCGGACGGAACACTGAAGCTTTCTTT. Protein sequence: CSAFSGRNTEAFF.